This T cell receptor (beta chain) was sequenced in a study of technical replicates of blood from a handful of donors. The protocol was immunoSEQ multiplex PCR, while the TCRdb copy is restricted to in-frame clones and leaves out a portion. The table has fewer than 100,000 clones, approximately 95% seen once. The CDR3 spans 17 residues. With 1 base removed from V and 0 bases from J, the gap between germline ends came to 14 bases. Germline V lookup: CDR1 SGHRS, CDR2 YFSETQ. The genes are TRBV5-1 and TRBJ2-1; D is unresolved. Input material: T cells isolated from PBMCs. This TCR was sampled from a human donor in good health. In nucleotides, the CDR3 is TGCGCCAGCAGCTTGAATCTTGCCGCGAGCTCCTACAATGAGCAGTTCTTC. It translates to CASSLNLAASSYNEQFF.